This record looks at one T cell receptor (beta chain) sequence and its context. Its antigen is undetermined. The entry originates in a study of PD-L1 blockade in urothelial cancer. Across the whole study: Samples of blood were analyzed 3 weeks (second dose) and 6 weeks after treatment start. General study results and limits: At 3 weeks on treatment, tumor-associated clones expanded more with durable benefit.

Documented time point: pretreatment peripheral blood. The repertoire was sequenced with immunoSEQ multiplex PCR; TCRdb's copy has only in-frame clones and lacks some. This table has 58,000 or so clones, roughly 79% appearing once. Trimming took 4 bases from V and 4 from J; bases not matched to a gene: 6. Germline V gene lookup returns CDR1 GTSNPN and CDR2 SVGIG (reference sequence). The CDR3 is 13 amino acids. The clonotype comes from a man aged 65-85 years with urothelial cancer. The V and J genes are TRBV30 and TRBJ2-7; the match to TRBD1 covers 8 bases. The source material was PBMCs, sampled around atezolizumab (anti-PD-L1) treatment. CDR3 protein: CAWTGTGGYEQYF. As DNA, the CDR3 is TGTGCCTGGACCGGGACAGGTGGTTACGAGCAGTACTTC.